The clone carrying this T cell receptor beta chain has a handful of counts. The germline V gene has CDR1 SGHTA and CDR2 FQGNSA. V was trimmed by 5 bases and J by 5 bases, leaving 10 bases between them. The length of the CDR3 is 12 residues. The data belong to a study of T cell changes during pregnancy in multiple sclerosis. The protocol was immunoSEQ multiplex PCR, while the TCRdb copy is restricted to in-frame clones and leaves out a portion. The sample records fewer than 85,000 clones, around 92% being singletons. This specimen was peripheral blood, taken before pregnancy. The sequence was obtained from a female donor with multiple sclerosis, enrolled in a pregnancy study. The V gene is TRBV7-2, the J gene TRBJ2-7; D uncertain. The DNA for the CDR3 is TGTGCCAGCAGCGTACGACTTCACGAGCAGTACTTC. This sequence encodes CASSVRLHEQYF.